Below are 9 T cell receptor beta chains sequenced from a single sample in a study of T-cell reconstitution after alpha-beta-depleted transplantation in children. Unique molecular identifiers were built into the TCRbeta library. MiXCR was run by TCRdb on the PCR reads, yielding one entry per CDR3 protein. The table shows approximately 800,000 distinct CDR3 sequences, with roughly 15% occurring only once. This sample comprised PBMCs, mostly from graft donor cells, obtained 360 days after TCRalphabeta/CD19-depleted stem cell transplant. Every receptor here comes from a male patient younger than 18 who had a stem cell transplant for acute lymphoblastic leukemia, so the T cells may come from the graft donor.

The CDR3 coding sequence is TGTGCCAGCAGTTACGTAGGGACTGGGGCCAACGTCCTGACTTTC. Protein product: CASSYVGTGANVLTF. The chain employs TRBV6-5 and TRBJ2-6; D not resolved. The CDR3 is 15 residues long. V was cut by 2 bases and J by 2 bases, with 7 bases left in between. CDR1 is MNHEY and CDR2 is SVGAGI in the germline V gene.

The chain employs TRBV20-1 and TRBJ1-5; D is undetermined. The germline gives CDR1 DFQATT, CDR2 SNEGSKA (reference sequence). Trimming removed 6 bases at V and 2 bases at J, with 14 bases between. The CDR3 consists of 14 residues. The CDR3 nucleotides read TGCAGTGCCCCATCCCGCGGAGGCAATCAGCCCCAGCATTTT. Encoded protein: CSAPSRGGNQPQHF.

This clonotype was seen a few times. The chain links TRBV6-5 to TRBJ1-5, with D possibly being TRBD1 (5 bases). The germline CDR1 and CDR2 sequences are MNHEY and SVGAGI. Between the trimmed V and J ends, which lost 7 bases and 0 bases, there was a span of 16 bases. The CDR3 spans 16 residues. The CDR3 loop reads CASNPLTADSNQPQHF. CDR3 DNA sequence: TGTGCCAGCAACCCTCTGACAGCCGATAGCAATCAGCCCCAGCATTTT.

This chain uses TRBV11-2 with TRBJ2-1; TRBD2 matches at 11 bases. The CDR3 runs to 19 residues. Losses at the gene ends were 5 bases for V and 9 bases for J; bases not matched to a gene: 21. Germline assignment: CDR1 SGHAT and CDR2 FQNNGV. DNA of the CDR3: TGTGCCAGCAGCGATCTAGCGGGAGGTGCCTCTGGGATCTTCACTGAGCAGTTCTTC. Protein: CASSDLAGGASGIFTEQFF.

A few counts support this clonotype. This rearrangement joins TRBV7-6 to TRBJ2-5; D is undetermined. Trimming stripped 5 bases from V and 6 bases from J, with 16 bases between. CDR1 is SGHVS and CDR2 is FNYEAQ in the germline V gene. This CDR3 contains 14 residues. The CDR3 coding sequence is TGTGCCAGCAGCCCACGGCTAAGTCTAAAGACCCAGTACTTC. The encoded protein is CASSPRLSLKTQYF.

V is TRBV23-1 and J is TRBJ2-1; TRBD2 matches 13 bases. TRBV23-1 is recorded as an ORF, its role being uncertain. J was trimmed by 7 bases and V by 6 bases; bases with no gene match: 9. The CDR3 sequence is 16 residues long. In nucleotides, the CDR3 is TGCGCCAGCAGCCCTGTGACTAGCGGGAGGAATAATGAGCAGTTCTTC. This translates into CASSPVTSGRNNEQFF.

This CDR3 reads CASSQGGTGRYTIYF. The DNA for the CDR3 is TGCGCCAGCAGCCAAGGTGGGACAGGGAGGTACACCATATATTTT. The chain couples TRBV4-1 to TRBJ1-3; 9 bases fit TRBD1. V lost 1 base, J lost 8 bases, and 6 bases stayed unmatched. Per the germline V gene, CDR1 is MGHRA and CDR2 is YSYEKL. The CDR3 is 15 amino acids.

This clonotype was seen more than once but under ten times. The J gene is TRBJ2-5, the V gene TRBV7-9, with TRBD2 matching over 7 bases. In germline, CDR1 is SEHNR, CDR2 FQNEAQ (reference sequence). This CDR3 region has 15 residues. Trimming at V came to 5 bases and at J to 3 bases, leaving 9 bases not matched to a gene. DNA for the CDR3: TGTGCCAGCAGCCCATGGACTAGAAGTGAAGAGACCCAGTACTTC. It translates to CASSPWTRSEETQYF.

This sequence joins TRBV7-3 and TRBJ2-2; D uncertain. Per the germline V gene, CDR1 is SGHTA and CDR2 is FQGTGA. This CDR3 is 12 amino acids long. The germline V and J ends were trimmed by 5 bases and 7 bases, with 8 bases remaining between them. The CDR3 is CASSPSRGELFF. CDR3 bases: TGTGCCAGCAGCCCATCCCGCGGGGAGCTGTTTTTT.